This record concerns one T cell receptor beta chain sequence. This receptor's antigen is unknown. Base qualities are not recorded, but no much larger clone differs from it by a single base. The Qiagen DNeasy kit was used to extract genomic DNA from unsorted PBMCs and from the negatively selected CD4+ and CD8+ fractions. TCR beta CDR3 regions were amplified by immunoSEQ multiplex PCR using primers annealing to V and J segments. A synthetic immune receptor repertoire was used to minimize amplification bias, and any residual bias was removed computationally once sequencing was done. From the authors' description of their analysis: Repertoire diversity was quantified as the Shannon entropy index using custom Python scripts. The unsorted, CD4+ and CD8+ repertoires were each analyzed separately, with the exception of combined analyses, where CD4+ and CD8+ sequences were merged in silico. Clonal expansion was defined as at least a 2-fold frequency increase after treatment relative to C1D1, with a pseudocount of 0.5 for undetected baseline clones. Singleton clones were defined as clones with 0 or 1 copy at C1D1, and non-singleton clones were defined as clones with 2 or more copies. By matching protein sequences in sorted samples from the same patient, clones expanded in unsorted samples were annotated as CD4+, CD8+ or unknown. Wilcoxon tests on paired samples were used to test changes in diversity from C1D1 to C4D1. In its TCRdb copy, this immuneACCESS table keeps in-frame sequences only and misses some clones. Where compared with another copy, unresolved V genes explain less than half of these, and the others have no known cause. The D gene and trimming were derived from the DNA, and the V and J assignments and clone size from that table. This sample has some 25,000 clones in its table, and about 91% of those were observed once. Of the sample, approximately 6.3% is held by the ten largest clones.

From the cysteine up to the phenylalanine, the CDR3 has a length of 16 residues. The only DNA kept is the CDR3, 48 bases in frame from the first base. A distance of 15 bases separates the germline ends of V and J, which lose 6 bases and 1 base respectively. CDR1 and CDR2 (SNHLY, FYNNEI) derive from the germline V gene. The sample's time point, from its label and the paper: cycle 1 day 1 (C1D1), immediately before nivolumab initiation. Relapse after autologous stem cell transplantation had occurred in all trial patients, and cohorts A, B and C were distinguished by prior brentuximab vedotin exposure. A Miltenyi CD8+ T cell isolation kit was used for magnetic negative selection to purify CD8+ T cells from thawed PBMCs. The trial cohort comprised 56 patients with relapsed/refractory classical Hodgkin lymphoma whose best overall responses were complete response, partial response or progressive disease. In the multi-cohort phase II CheckMate 205 trial, trial patients received single-agent nivolumab. An independent review committee assessed best overall response by applying the 2007 International Working Group response criteria. PBMCs from the trial were collected at three points: immediately before nivolumab initiation (C1D1), and during therapy at cycle 2 day 1 and cycle 4 day 1. Peripheral blood was collected in 8 mL Vacutainer Cell Preparation Tubes, from which PBMCs were isolated by centrifugation and then cryopreserved. Purified CD4+ and CD8+ fractions were generated only in cases for which an additional PBMC sample was available. Magnetically labelled cells were removed on LS columns in a quadroMACS separator, and the flow-through was collected as the purified fraction.

This sample was included in a study of PD-1 blockade in classical Hodgkin lymphoma (dated by TCRdb to the early 2020s). Notes on the research overall: Nivolumab dosing was 3 mg/kg intravenously every 2 weeks, continuing until either disease progression or unacceptable toxicity. A peripheral blood immune signature of response to PD-1 blockade in classical Hodgkin lymphoma was defined using TCR beta sequencing and CyTOF. Summary of the overall study and its limitations: Among trial patients, those achieving complete response had baseline diversity similar to that of newly diagnosed patients, while diversity was significantly lower in partial responders and progressors. Baseline TCR diversity was reported to be lower in newly diagnosed patients than in healthy donors and to be lower still in relapsed/refractory patients. A significant rise by C4D1 was seen in CD4+ but not CD8+ TCR diversity (p=0.0027 vs p=0.16), with the rise being most apparent in complete responders (p=0.02). Patients starting nivolumab less than 1 year after ASCT had lower diversity and were excluded from later analyses to avoid confounding by immune reconstitution. The study was restricted to a single clinical trial cohort, and the causes of repertoire differences, possibly disease activity or prior therapy, were left undefined.

Sequenced material: CD8+ T cells from blood, taken at baseline. The chain is assembled from TRBV2 and TRBJ1-4; the D gene is possibly TRBD1, with 5 bases matching. The sequence came from a human donor with classical Hodgkin lymphoma. CDR3 region: CASRAGGLETNEKLFF. In nucleotide form, the sequence is TGTGCCAGCAGAGCCGGGGGTTTGGAAACTAATGAAAAACTGTTTTTT.